This T cell receptor beta chain was obtained from a study of blood T cell repertoires in COVID-19. The overall study: PBMCs, B-cell-depleted T cells, or T cells provided the cDNA or gDNA that made up the material.

Participant age was roughly 18 to 95 years, and participants resided in around 24 US areas. Participant-given clinical history determined each cohort assignment. Resolution of symptoms, clearance, or two negative PCRs was present in recovered Cohort 3 donors. Profiled with immunoSEQ multiplex PCR; TCRdb holds only in-frame clones, not every one. The sample consists of some 130,000 clones, roughly 80% of them appearing once. The specimen was PBMCs or T cells enriched from blood (not recorded which). The origin of this receptor is a woman aged 50 to 60 who had recovered from COVID-19.

CDR3 residues: CASSHRGLGTTYSGANVLTF. The CDR3 DNA reads TGTGCCAGCAGCCACAGGGGGCTGGGGACTACCTACTCTGGGGCCAACGTCCTGACTTTC. The V call is TRBV9, the J call TRBJ2-6, with 9 bases lining up with TRBD1. V was pared by 4 bases and J by 0 bases, with 14 bases of the junction left unmatched. The CDR3 is 20 residues long. Germline lookup yields CDR1 SGDLS and CDR2 YYNGEE.